This TCR beta chain was sequenced in a study of CD8 T cells in ankylosing spondylitis (TCRdb year 2017). With respect to the entire study: To find TCR variants linked to disease, the study profiled T cell receptor beta repertoires in ankylosing spondylitis patients and healthy donors. In total, the full study cohort was made up of nearly 110 healthy donors and 25 or so ankylosing spondylitis patients. Samples of peripheral blood were taken, and for ankylosing spondylitis patients, synovial fluid was collected as well.

The sequencer was an Illumina HiSeq 2500. TCR beta libraries were prepared by quantitative 5'-RACE with molecular barcodes. As for the original processing: A new computational method based on a probabilistic model of VDJ rearrangement was used to identify disease-linked TCR variants. TCRdb trimmed the raw reads at Q25, called clones with MiXCR and kept productive beta chains. Every entry covers one CDR3 protein and lists the most common genes and DNA from its rows. The V and J calls were not made by the authors but by TCRdb's processing. The sample table contains 380,000 or so distinct CDR3 sequences; only one count was recorded for 20% of them. Less than 15% of the sample lies in the top ten. Deletion took 7 bases off V and 1 base off J, with a span of 10 bases between the germline ends. Its CDR3 holds 14 amino acids, cysteine through phenylalanine. Only the CDR3 portion is preserved as DNA: 42 bases, with reading frame beginning at the first base.

The paper as a whole reports these results and caveats: According to the report, matched synovial fluid samples from ankylosing spondylitis patients were significantly enriched for the disease-linked clones. The disease-linked clones had a CD8+ phenotype and were found at relatively low frequencies in peripheral blood. Some motif variants had previously been reported in the synovial fluid and blood of reactive arthritis patients, which suggests shared mechanisms of disease initiation. Blood from ankylosing spondylitis patients appeared to be characterized by a TCR beta motif made up of fewer than ten highly homologous amino acid variants.

In the case of this clonotype: Its antigen has not been determined. No much larger clone is present one base from it, and per-base qualities are unavailable.

The origin of this receptor is a male donor with ankylosing spondylitis or in good health (not recorded which). Sequencing was done on a sample of blood, either unsorted or a sorted T cell fraction (not recorded which). The V and J segments used are TRBV12-3 or TRBV12-4 and TRBJ2-2; the D gene is perhaps TRBD2, on 6 matching bases. At the DNA level, the sequence is TGTGCCAGCAATCTAGCGCGGAACACCGGGGAGCTGTTTTTT. It translates as CASNLARNTGELFF.